One sample yielded the 20 T cell receptor beta chains listed below, sequenced in a study of shared clonotypes between healthy human individuals. Only in-frame clones appear in the TCRdb table, and some are missing; sequencing was by immunoSEQ multiplex PCR. The table shows around 2.5 million clones, with 80% to 95% occurring only once. The sample taken for sequencing was naive CD4+ T cells from PBMCs. Noted subset: CD45RA+ positively selected. These TCRs come from a man younger than 35 in good health. Some clones in this sample may be carry-over from other donors' samples.

This clone is a singleton in its sample. Different DNA sequences within this sample yield the same CDR3. This rearrangement joins TRBV4-2 to TRBJ2-7; 7 nucleotides match TRBD2. This CDR3 has 15 amino acids. Germline CDR1 and CDR2: LGHNA and YNFKEQ. Trimming at V came to 1 base and at J to 0 bases, leaving 3 bases not matched to a gene. The CDR3 sequence is CASSQAGGGSYEQYF. CDR3 nucleotides: TGTGCCAGCAGCCAAGCGGGAGGAGGCTCCTACGAGCAGTACTTC.

The V and J genes are TRBV6-5 and TRBJ2-7, with D maybe TRBD1 (6 bases). This CDR3 has 14 residues. The germline V and J ends were trimmed by 6 bases and 2 bases, with 14 bases remaining between them. The V gene's germline CDR1 is MNHEY and CDR2 SVGAGI. CDR3 in DNA: TGTGCCAGCAGGGACGGGACACAAACCTACGAGCAGTACTTC. Amino acids: CASRDGTQTYEQYF.

The chain employs TRBV15 and TRBJ2-1; 11 positions match TRBD2. The CDR3 has 19 residues. V lost 2 bases, J lost 10 bases, and 19 bases stayed unmatched. In germline, CDR1 is LNHNV, CDR2 YYDKDF (reference sequence). Written as DNA, the CDR3 is TGTGCCACCAGCAGAAGCGGGGGACTAGCGGAAGTGGTGGGGAAGGAGCAGTTCTTC. It yields the protein CATSRSGGLAEVVGKEQFF. The whole variable domain, filled in from reference TRBV15 and TRBJ2-1, reads DAMVIQNPRYQVTQFGKPVTLSCSQTLNHNVMYWYQQKSSQAPKLLFHYYDKDFNNEADTPDNFQSRRPNTSFCFLDIRSPGLGDTAMYLCATSRSGGLAEVVGKEQFFGPGTRLTVL.

This clone has only a few counts. V gene TRBV20-1 combines with J gene TRBJ1-1, with D possibly matching TRBD1 (5 bases). There are 11 residues in the CDR3. V was shortened by 7 bases and J by 10 bases, with 16 bases between the two germline ends. Germline CDR1 and CDR2: DFQATT and SNEGSKA (reference sequence). The CDR3 region is CSVGTAKRAFF. As DNA, the CDR3 is TGCAGTGTTGGGACCGCTAAGAGAGCTTTCTTT.

The chain uses TRBV5-5 and TRBJ2-7; TRBD1 or TRBD2 may be the D gene (7 bases each). Per germline, CDR1 SGHKS and CDR2 YYEKEE (reference sequence). The CDR3 consists of 15 residues. V was trimmed by 4 bases and J by 4 bases, leaving 18 bases between them. CDR3 protein: CASSPGGQSIYEQYF. As DNA, the CDR3 is TGTGCCAGCAGCCCGGGGGGACAGTCCATTTACGAGCAGTACTTC.

The chain uses TRBV2 and TRBJ2-1, with TRBD2 identical over 12 bases. This CDR3 has 17 residues. Trimming cost V 1 base and J 10 bases; bases outside gene matches: 11. Germline values: CDR1 SNHLY, CDR2 FYNNEI. The CDR3 here is CASSEGTSGKGVGEQFF. As DNA, the CDR3 is TGTGCCAGCAGTGAAGGGACTAGCGGGAAGGGTGTAGGCGAGCAGTTCTTC.

The chain recombines TRBV4-1 with TRBJ2-6; D remains ambiguous. Between the trimmed V and J ends, which lost 0 bases and 1 base, there was a span of 19 bases. The CDR3 spans 20 residues. Germline lookup yields CDR1 MGHRA and CDR2 YSYEKL. The CDR3 DNA sequence: TGCGCCAGCAGCCAAGATCCCCCCCCAGGCTGGGGATCTGGGGCCAACGTCCTGACTTTC. Residues: CASSQDPPPGWGSGANVLTF.

CDR3 amino acids: CASSVGGAPDTDTQYF. The CDR3 DNA reads as TGTGCCAGTAGTGTCGGGGGGGCCCCCGACACAGATACGCAGTATTTT. This chain connects TRBV19 to TRBJ2-3; TRBD2 matches at 8 bases. This CDR3 has 16 amino acids. J was trimmed by 2 bases and V by 5 bases; bases with no gene match: 9. Germline CDR1 LNHDA, CDR2 SQIVND (reference sequence).

The V call is TRBV9, the J call TRBJ1-4, with D perhaps TRBD1 (5 bases). The CDR3 contains 15 residues. Germline V gives CDR1 SGDLS, CDR2 YYNGEE. V lost 4 bases and J 3 bases, leaving 13 bases between the germline ends. CDR3 region: CASSPRGVPNEKLFF. CDR3 DNA: TGTGCCAGCAGCCCTAGAGGGGTACCTAATGAAAAACTGTTTTTT.

This chain connects TRBV7-9 to TRBJ1-1, with D maybe TRBD1 (6 bases). Looked up from germline, CDR1 is SEHNR and CDR2 is FQNEAQ (reference sequence). The V and J ends lost 3 bases and 12 bases respectively, with 17 bases between them. The CDR3 spans 13 residues. CDR3 sequence: CASSFRRGLVTFF. CDR3 bases: TGTGCCAGCAGCTTCCGGAGGGGGTTGGTAACTTTCTTT.

This clone has just one count. The chain has TRBV5-1 and TRBJ2-5; D gene uncertain. In germline, CDR1 is SGHRS, CDR2 YFSETQ. The CDR3 is 13 residues long. Trimming shortened V by 0 bases and J by 7 bases, and 10 bases separated the two germline ends. CDR3: CASSLGEIGTQYF. DNA of the CDR3: TGCGCCAGCAGCTTGGGCGAAATCGGGACCCAGTACTTC.

The J gene is TRBJ2-3, the V gene TRBV28; D perhaps matches TRBD1 (6 bases). CDR1 is MDHEN and CDR2 is SYDVKM in the germline V gene. The CDR3 runs to 12 residues. Trimming pared 4 bases from V and 4 bases from J, leaving 6 bases between. The CDR3 bases are TGTGCCAGCAGTTGGGGGCCAGATACGCAGTATTTT. Its protein product is CASSWGPDTQYF.

The V call is TRBV28, the J call TRBJ2-7; D unresolved. V was shortened by 4 bases and J by 2 bases, with 24 bases between the two germline ends. The germline V gene has CDR1 MDHEN and CDR2 SYDVKM. This CDR3 is 18 amino acids long. CDR3 in amino acids: CASSSLTFGGRTAYEQYF. DNA of the CDR3: TGTGCCAGCAGTTCACTAACCTTCGGTGGGCGAACCGCCTACGAGCAGTACTTC.

The chain links TRBV2 to TRBJ1-4; D possibly corresponds to TRBD1 (5 bases). Germline V CDR1 and CDR2: SNHLY, FYNNEI. V lost 6 bases and J 3 bases, leaving 14 bases between the germline ends. The CDR3 totals 15 residues. The CDR3 protein is CASRVAGPANEKLFF. CDR3 nucleotides: TGTGCCAGCAGGGTTGCGGGGCCGGCTAATGAAAAACTGTTTTTT.

V gene TRBV27 combines with J gene TRBJ1-2; no clear D gene. The CDR3 totals 14 residues. Germline V lookup: CDR1 MNHEY, CDR2 SMNVEV (reference sequence). The ends were cut back, 2 bases at V and 1 base at J, with 8 bases in the middle. CDR3 loop: CASSLGKINYGYTF. The CDR3 DNA sequence: TGTGCCAGCAGTTTAGGTAAGATTAACTATGGCTACACCTTC.

For this clone: The sample holds other DNA sequences that translate to the same CDR3. The rearrangement joins TRBV18 to TRBJ1-1; TRBD1 matches at 7 bases. The CDR3 runs to 16 residues. J lost 0 bases, V lost 1 base, and 5 bases had no gene match. Germline loops: CDR1 KGHSH, CDR2 LQKENI. Here the CDR3 reads CASSPRQGGMNTEAFF. CDR3 nucleotides: TGTGCCAGCTCACCACGACAGGGAGGAATGAACACTGAAGCTTTCTTT.

The chain carries TRBV4-3 and TRBJ2-2; D gene ambiguous. The V gene's germline CDR1 is LGHNA and CDR2 YSLEER. CDR3 size: 16 residues. Trimming stripped 0 bases from V and 7 bases from J, with 15 bases between. CDR3 amino acids: CASSQDPNTKIGELFF. The CDR3 DNA is TGCGCCAGCAGCCAAGACCCTAATACCAAAATCGGGGAGCTGTTTTTT.

The V gene is TRBV2, the J gene TRBJ1-5; D might be TRBD1 (5 bases). Germline V gene sequence: CDR1 SNHLY, CDR2 FYNNEI. This CDR3 region has 15 residues. V was trimmed by 1 base and J by 10 bases, leaving 17 bases between them. CDR3 sequence: CASSEETAPRAPQHF. CDR3 DNA: TGTGCCAGCAGTGAAGAGACAGCACCTCGTGCCCCCCAGCATTTT.

This clone has a single count. The genes are TRBV28 and TRBJ2-1; D is undetermined. Trimming removed 6 bases from V and 0 bases from J, with 21 bases in between. The germline V gene encodes CDR1 MDHEN and CDR2 SYDVKM. This CDR3 is built from 18 residues. CDR3 protein: CASSLGFGGSSSYNEQFF. The CDR3 DNA sequence: TGTGCCAGCAGCCTAGGGTTCGGCGGATCAAGCTCCTACAATGAGCAGTTCTTC.

The chain combines TRBV30 with TRBJ2-5; D is undetermined. The germline gives CDR1 GTSNPN, CDR2 SVGIG (reference sequence). The V and J ends lost 1 base and 6 bases respectively, with 15 bases between them. The CDR3 is made up of 14 amino acids. The CDR3 DNA reads as TGTGCCTGGAGTGCCCTCGTGTCGAGCCAGACCCAGTACTTC. Translating it yields CAWSALVSSQTQYF.